This T cell receptor beta chain derives from a study of T cell clusters in autoimmune cytopenias. Each sample's input was 250 ng genomic DNA, some 38,000 genome equivalents. Study-wide points: Primary autoimmune cytopenia patients seemingly lacked the physiological T cell clusters found in healthy donors.

Concerning this clonotype: Its cognate antigen is unknown.

The CDR3 has 15 amino acids. CDR1 is MNHEY and CDR2 is SMNVEV in the germline V gene (reference sequence). TRB rearrangements were amplified by touch-down multiplex PCR with mixed TRB-A/B primers. TCRdb reprocessed the multiplex PCR reads, keeping one entry per CDR3 protein, no DNA. Here the sample table reports 8,000 to 8,500 distinct CDR3 sequences. Sequenced: peripheral blood. This chain connects TRBV27 to TRBJ1-2; TCRdb gives TRBD1 as the D gene, but with no DNA this cannot be confirmed. This receptor was taken from a human donor with an autoimmune cytopenia or autoimmune hepatitis (not recorded which). The CDR3 sequence: CASSLSGGGYYGYTF.